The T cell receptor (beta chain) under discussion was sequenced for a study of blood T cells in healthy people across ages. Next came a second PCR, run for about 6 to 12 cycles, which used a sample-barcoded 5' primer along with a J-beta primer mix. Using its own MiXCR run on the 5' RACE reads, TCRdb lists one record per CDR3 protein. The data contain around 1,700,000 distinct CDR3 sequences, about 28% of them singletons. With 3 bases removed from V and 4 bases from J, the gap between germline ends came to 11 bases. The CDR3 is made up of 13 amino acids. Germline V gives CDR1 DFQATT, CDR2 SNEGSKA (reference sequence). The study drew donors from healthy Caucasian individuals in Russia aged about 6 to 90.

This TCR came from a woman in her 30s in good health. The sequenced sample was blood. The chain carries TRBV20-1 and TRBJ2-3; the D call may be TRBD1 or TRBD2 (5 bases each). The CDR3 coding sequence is TGCAGTGCTAGGAAACGGGACCCAGATACGCAGTATTTT. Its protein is CSARKRDPDTQYF.